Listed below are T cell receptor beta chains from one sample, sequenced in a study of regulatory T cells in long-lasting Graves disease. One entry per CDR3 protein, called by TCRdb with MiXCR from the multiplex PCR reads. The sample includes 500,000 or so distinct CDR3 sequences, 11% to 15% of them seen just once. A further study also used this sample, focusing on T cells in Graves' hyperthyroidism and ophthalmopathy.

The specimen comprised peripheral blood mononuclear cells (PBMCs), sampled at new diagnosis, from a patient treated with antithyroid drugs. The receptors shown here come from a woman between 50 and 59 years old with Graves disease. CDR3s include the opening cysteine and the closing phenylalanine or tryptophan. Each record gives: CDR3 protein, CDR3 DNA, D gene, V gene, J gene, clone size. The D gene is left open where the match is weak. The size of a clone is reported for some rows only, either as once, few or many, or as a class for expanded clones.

CASSLVNRGGEQYF,TGTGCCAGCAGCTTAGTGAACAGGGGAGGCGAGCAGTACTTC,-,TRBV7-2,TRBJ2-7,many
CASSFEGSGANVLTF,TGTGCCAGCAGTTTTGAGGGCTCTGGGGCCAACGTCCTGACTTTC,-,TRBV28,TRBJ2-6,many
CAIRPGTSGNEQFF,TGTGCCATCAGGCCCGGGACTAGCGGCAATGAGCAGTTCTTC,TRBD2,TRBV10-3,TRBJ2-1,many
CAWSVRKLSTYNEQFF,TGTGCCTGGAGTGTACGTAAACTAAGCACCTACAATGAGCAGTTCTTC,-,TRBV30,TRBJ2-1,few
CASSPLAGGPPDTQYF,TGTGCCAGCAGCCCGCTAGCGGGAGGGCCCCCAGATACGCAGTATTTT,TRBD2,TRBV7-9,TRBJ2-3,many
CASSLGKGRTYEQYF,TGTGCCAGCAGCTTAGGCAAGGGGCGCACCTACGAGCAGTACTTC,-,TRBV7-6,TRBJ2-7,many
CSARGPGNQETQYF,TGCAGTGCTAGAGGTCCAGGGAACCAAGAGACCCAGTACTTC,-,TRBV20-1,TRBJ2-5,few
CASSEADRGGYGYTF,TGTGCCAGCAGTGAAGCGGACAGGGGGGGTTATGGCTACACCTTC,TRBD1,TRBV2,TRBJ1-2,-
CASSLASRRQGADARAGANVLTF,TGTGCCAGCAGCCTTGCAAGTCGGAGACAGGGGGCCGACGCGCGAGCTGGGGCCAACGTCCTGACTTTC,TRBD1,TRBV7-8,TRBJ2-6,-
CASSGTSGSPSGPWQYF,TGTGCCAGCAGCGGAACTAGCGGGAGCCCTTCCGGACCTTGGCAGTACTTC,TRBD2,TRBV7-9,TRBJ2-7,few
CASSSEGTGSYEQYF,TGTGCCAGCAGCTCAGAGGGGACAGGTTCCTACGAGCAGTACTTC,TRBD1,TRBV13,TRBJ2-7,-
CATSEGTGFQPQHF,TGTGCCACCAGTGAAGGGACAGGGTTTCAGCCCCAGCATTTT,TRBD1,TRBV24-1,TRBJ1-5,-
CASNSWAANYGYTF,TGTGCCAGCAATTCGTGGGCAGCTAACTATGGCTACACCTTC,-,TRBV2,TRBJ1-2,-
CASSHQDRERAGNTIYF,TGTGCCAGCAGCCACCAGGACAGGGAAAGGGCTGGAAACACCATATATTTT,TRBD1,TRBV4-2,TRBJ1-3,few
CATSNAGTVSYSNQPQHF,TGTGCCACCAGCAACGCCGGGACAGTCTCCTATAGCAATCAGCCCCAGCATTTT,TRBD1,TRBV15,TRBJ1-5,-
CASSLVRQGGVEHEQFF,TGTGCCAGCAGCTTAGTACGTCAAGGCGGAGTAGAACATGAGCAGTTCTTC,-,TRBV7-8,TRBJ2-1,many
CASSGPAGGGQETQYF,TGTGCCAGCAGTGGGCCGGCGGGAGGGGGACAAGAGACCCAGTACTTC,TRBD2,TRBV28,TRBJ2-5,few
CASSITSGRPNEQFF,TGTGCCAGCAGCATCACTAGCGGGAGGCCGAATGAGCAGTTCTTC,TRBD2,TRBV7-9,TRBJ2-1,-
CASSPLKPTGYNEQFF,TGTGCCAGCAGCCCCCTCAAACCGACAGGGTACAATGAGCAGTTCTTC,TRBD1,TRBV3-1,TRBJ2-1,-
CASSLLLGAYEQYF,TGTGCCAGCAGTTTATTGCTGGGGGCCTACGAGCAGTACTTC,-,TRBV5-5,TRBJ2-7,-
CASSQGQGVGYF,TGTGCCAGCAGCCAGGGACAGGGGGTTGGGTACTTC,TRBD1,TRBV14,TRBJ2-4,-
CASSLSTSQGGELFF,TGTGCCAGTAGTCTCTCCACCTCTCAGGGCGGGGAGCTGTTTTTT,-,TRBV19,TRBJ2-2,-
CASSFGQGGDEQYF,TGTGCCAGCAGTTTCGGACAGGGGGGGGACGAGCAGTACTTC,TRBD1,TRBV6-9,TRBJ2-7,-
CAIRANRFDISTDTQYF,TGTGCCATCAGGGCCAACAGGTTCGATATAAGCACAGATACGCAGTATTTT,-,TRBV10-3,TRBJ2-3,few
CASSRSGQGQETQYF,TGTGCCAGCTCACGTTCCGGACAGGGGCAAGAGACCCAGTACTTC,TRBD1,TRBV18,TRBJ2-5,many
CREAGAEHNEQFF,TGCAGAGAAGCGGGAGCGGAACACAATGAGCAGTTCTTC,TRBD2,TRBV20-1,TRBJ2-1,-
CAGGYGGTTTGNTIYF,TGTGCCGGAGGTTATGGAGGGACTACCACTGGAAACACCATATATTTT,-,TRBV11-2,TRBJ1-3,few
CASSHSDNYSNQPQHF,TGTGCCAGCAGCCACTCGGACAATTATAGCAATCAGCCCCAGCATTTT,-,TRBV28,TRBJ1-5,many
CASSSGAGNTIYF,TGTGCCAGCAGCTCAGGGGCTGGAAACACCATATATTTT,-,TRBV7-9,TRBJ1-3,many
CSVEVQGWGVNTEAFF,TGCAGCGTTGAAGTACAGGGCTGGGGGGTGAACACTGAAGCTTTCTTT,-,TRBV29-1,TRBJ1-1,many